This T cell receptor (beta chain) originates from a study of shared clonotypes between healthy human individuals. Genomic DNA belonging to each subset was distributed in equal measure over several immunoSEQ plates. Sequenced by immunoSEQ multiplex PCR; TCRdb stores in-frame clones only, minus some. The table records approximately 2.5 million clones, roughly nine tenths of them present only once. Trimming took 1 base from V and 10 from J, leaving 14 bases between them. The length of the CDR3 is 15 residues. Germline V gene sequence: CDR1 SEHNR, CDR2 FQNEAQ (reference sequence). The chain links TRBV7-9 to TRBJ1-6; D not resolved. The clonotype was recovered from a man between 18 and 35 years old in good health. The sample consisted of naive CD4+ T cells sorted from blood. Regarding subset: CD45RA+ positively selected. The chain's CDR3 is CASSLDSAFTSPLHF. CDR3 nucleotide sequence: TGTGCCAGCAGCTTAGATTCGGCTTTCACCTCACCCCTCCACTTT. The complete variable domain, with remaining parts taken from reference TRBV7-9 and TRBJ1-6, reads DTGVSQNPRHKITKRGQNVTFRCDPISEHNRLYWYRQTLGQGPEFLTYFQNEAQLEKSRLLSDRFSAERPKGSFSTLEIQRTEQGDSAMYLCASSLDSAFTSPLHFGNGTRLTVT.